This T cell receptor (beta chain) stems from a study of cytomegalovirus exposure and HLA in healthy donors. Study-wide points: A few of the chains that were CMV-associated were confirmed in vitro to be specific for CMV antigens. Accurate prediction of HLA-A and HLA-B alleles (for most subjects) was reportedly achieved from TCR beta sequences. Cytomegalovirus-associated TCR beta chains were listed, numbering 164.

As regards this clone: Its antigen is still unknown.

Researchers ran the PCR with 60 Vbeta and 13 Jbeta primers. Produced via immunoSEQ multiplex PCR; TCRdb's table is partial and in-frame only. The sample consists of about 130,000 clones, 79% of them appearing once. Germline V gene sequence: CDR1 LNHDA, CDR2 SQIVND (reference sequence). V dropped 4 bases and J dropped 6 bases, with 13 bases sitting between them. This CDR3 has 13 residues. What was sequenced was PBMCs. This receptor was obtained from a man younger than 35 in good health and CMV-seronegative. The J gene is TRBJ2-7, the V gene TRBV19, with D possibly TRBD2 on 7 matching bases. The CDR3 protein is CASSTRGGGEQYF. In DNA form, the CDR3 reads TGTGCCAGTAGTACCCGAGGGGGGGGCGAGCAGTACTTC. Full variable domain (outside the CDR3, taken from reference TRBV19 and TRBJ2-7): DGGITQSPKYLFRKEGQNVTLSCEQNLNHDAMYWYRQDPGQGLRLIYYSQIVNDFQKGDIAEGYSVSREKKESFPLTVTSAQKNPTAFYLCASSTRGGGEQYFGPGTRLTVT.